Given below is one TCR beta chain in context. This entry is derived from a study of Tregs in tolerant kidney transplant recipients. Clones were read by immunoSEQ multiplex PCR, and TCRdb kept only the in-frame ones, dropping some. The data hold about 56,000 clones, with around 82% observed a single time. V lost 7 bases to trimming and J lost 6 bases; unmatched junction nucleotides: 3. Per germline, CDR1 MNHNS and CDR2 SASEGT. This CDR3 spans 13 amino acids. The source is a human donor in good health. This chain uses TRBV6-1 with TRBJ2-3; 11 bases align to TRBD2. Sample: CD4+ T cells from blood. CDR3 coding DNA: TGTGCCAGCACTAGCGGGGGGCGGGATACGCAGTATTTT. This codes for CASTSGGRDTQYF.